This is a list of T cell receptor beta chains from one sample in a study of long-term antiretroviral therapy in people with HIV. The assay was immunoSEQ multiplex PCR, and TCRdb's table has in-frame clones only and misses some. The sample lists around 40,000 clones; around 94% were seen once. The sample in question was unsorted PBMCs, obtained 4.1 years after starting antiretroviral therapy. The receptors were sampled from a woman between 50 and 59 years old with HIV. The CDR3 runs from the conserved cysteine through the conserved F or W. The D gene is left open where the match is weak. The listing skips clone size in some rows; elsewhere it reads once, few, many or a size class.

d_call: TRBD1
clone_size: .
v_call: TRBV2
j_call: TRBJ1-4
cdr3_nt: TGTGCCAGCAGTTTACAGGGGGCGACTAATGAAAAACTGTTTTTT
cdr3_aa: CASSLQGATNEKLFF

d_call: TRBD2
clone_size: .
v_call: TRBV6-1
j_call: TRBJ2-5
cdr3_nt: TGTGCCAGGGCGGGGGGGTTGGAGACCCAGTACTTC
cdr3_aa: CARAGGLETQYF

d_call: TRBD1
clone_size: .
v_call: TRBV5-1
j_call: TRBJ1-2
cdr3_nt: TGCGCCAGCAGCCCAAAGGGGGCAGACTATGGCTACACCTTC
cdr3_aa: CASSPKGADYGYTF

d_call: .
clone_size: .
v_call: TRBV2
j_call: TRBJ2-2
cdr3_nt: TGTGCCAGCAGTGTTCAGGGGAACGCCGGGGAGCTGTTTTTT
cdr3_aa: CASSVQGNAGELFF

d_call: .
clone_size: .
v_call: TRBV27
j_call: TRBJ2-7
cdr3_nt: TGTGCCAGCAGTTCACAGGCAAGCTCCTACGAGCAGTACTTC
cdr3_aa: CASSSQASSYEQYF

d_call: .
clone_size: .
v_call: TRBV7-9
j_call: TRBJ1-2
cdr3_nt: TGTGCCAGCAGCTTATTGGGCAACTATGGCTACACCTTC
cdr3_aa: CASSLLGNYGYTF

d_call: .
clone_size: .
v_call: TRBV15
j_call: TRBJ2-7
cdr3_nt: TGTGCCACCAGCAGGTACCAGGACAGTTCCTACGAGCAGTACTTC
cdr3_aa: CATSRYQDSSYEQYF

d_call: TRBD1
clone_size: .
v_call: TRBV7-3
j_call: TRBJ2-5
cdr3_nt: TGTGCCAGCACCCCCGGGACAGGGGAGACCCAGTACTTC
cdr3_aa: CASTPGTGETQYF

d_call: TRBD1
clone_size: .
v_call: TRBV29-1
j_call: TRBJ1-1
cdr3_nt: TGCAGCGTTCTCGGGACAGGCCTCGTGAACACTGAAGCTTTCTTT
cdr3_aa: CSVLGTGLVNTEAFF

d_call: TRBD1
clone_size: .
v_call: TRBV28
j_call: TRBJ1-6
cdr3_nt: TGTGCCAGCAGTTTTGGGACAGGGGATAATTCACCCCTCCACTTT
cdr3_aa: CASSFGTGDNSPLHF

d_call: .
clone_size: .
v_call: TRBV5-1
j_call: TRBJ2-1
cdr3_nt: TGCGCCAGCAGCTCCCTTTTCAGGGATGAGCAGTTCTTC
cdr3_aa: CASSSLFRDEQFF

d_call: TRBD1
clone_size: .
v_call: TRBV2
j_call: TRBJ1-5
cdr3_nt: TGTGCCAGCGGTCCGGGACAGGGGGTCTATCAGCCCCAGCATTTT
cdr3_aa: CASGPGQGVYQPQHF

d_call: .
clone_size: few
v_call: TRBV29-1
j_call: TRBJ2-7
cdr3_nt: TGCAGCGTTGACTCCCCCCTTGGAGACGAGCAGTACTTC
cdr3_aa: CSVDSPLGDEQYF

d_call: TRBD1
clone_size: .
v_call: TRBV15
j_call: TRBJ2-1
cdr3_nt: TGTGCCACCAGCAGGGATCGGACAGGGCGGGAGTTCTTC
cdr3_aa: CATSRDRTGREFF

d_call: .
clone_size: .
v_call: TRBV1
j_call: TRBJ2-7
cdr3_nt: TGCACCAGCAGAGACCAACGGGGGGCCTACGAGCAGTACTTC
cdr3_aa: CTSRDQRGAYEQYF

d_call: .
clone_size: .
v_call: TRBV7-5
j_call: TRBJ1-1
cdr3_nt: TGTGCCAGAAGCTGGAAGGGGCTGGGGAACACTGAAGCTTTCTTT
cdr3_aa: CARSWKGLGNTEAFF

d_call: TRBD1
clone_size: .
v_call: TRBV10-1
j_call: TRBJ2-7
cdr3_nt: TGCGCCAGCAGTGAGTTGGGACAGTTATGCTCCTACGAGCAGTACTTC
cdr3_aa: CASSELGQLCSYEQYF

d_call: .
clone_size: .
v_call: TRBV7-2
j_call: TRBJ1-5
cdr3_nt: TGTGCCAGCAGCTCTATCTGGGATCAGCCCCAGCATTTT
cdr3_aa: CASSSIWDQPQHF